What follows are 22 T cell receptor beta chains derived from one specimen sequenced in a study of identical twins (dated by TCRdb to 2016 to 2018). The library relied on 5' RACE. These reads were obtained on an Illumina HiSeq 2000. Using fastp trimming at Q25 and MiXCR clonotype assembly, TCRdb reanalyzed the public sequencing data and kept in-frame beta chains. A single entry per CDR3 protein holds the most common genes and DNA from its merged rows. In all, the sample holds 200,000 to 250,000 distinct CDR3 sequences, and 5.5% to 7.5% of those were seen once. The ten largest account for roughly 15% of the sample. These data were also filed under a second study, of T cells expressing NK-cell markers.

The sample comprised CD8+ T cells sorted from blood. The receptors shown here come from a young woman in good health.

V is TRBV11-2 and J is TRBJ1-1; no reliable D call. Germline assignment: CDR1 SGHAT and CDR2 FQNNGV. This CDR3 is built from 14 residues. V lost 5 bases to trimming and J lost 1 base, with 11 bases between them. This CDR3 is CASSPIDANTEAFF. CDR3 nucleotide sequence: TGTGCCAGCAGCCCCATAGACGCGAACACTGAAGCTTTCTTT.

This clonotype was observed a few times. The chain links TRBV11-3 to TRBJ2-7; D perhaps matches TRBD2 (6 bases). Germline V CDR1 and CDR2: SGHNT, YENEEA. This CDR3 is built from 14 residues. V lost 1 base to trimming and J lost 5 bases, with 12 bases between them. CDR3 sequence reads: CASSLGGAQNEQYF. The CDR3 DNA reads as TGTGCCAGCAGCTTAGGCGGGGCCCAGAACGAGCAGTACTTC.

This clonotype was counted at least ten times. This sequence joins TRBV7-6 and TRBJ1-6; D not resolved. This CDR3 has 14 residues. V was shortened by 2 bases and J by 9 bases, with 11 bases between the two germline ends. Per germline, CDR1 SGHVS and CDR2 FNYEAQ. The CDR3 DNA reads TGTGCCAGCAGCTTACTTGGGGTCGGTTCACCCCTCCACTTT. It is translated as CASSLLGVGSPLHF. Filled out from reference TRBV7-6 and TRBJ1-6, the complete variable domain reads GAGVSQSPRYKVTKRGQDVALRCDPISGHVSLYWYRQALGQGPEFLTYFNYEAQQDKSGLPNDRFSAERPEGSISTLTIQRTEQRDSAMYRCASSLLGVGSPLHFGNGTRLTVT.

This clonotype was observed a few times. The rearrangement joins TRBV12-3 or TRBV12-4 to TRBJ2-1; D remains ambiguous. The V gene lost 4 bases and the J gene lost 0 bases, with 10 bases spanning the gap. This CDR3 region has 15 residues. In DNA, the CDR3 is TGTGCCAGCAGTTCCCGAGTTTTCTCCTACAATGAGCAGTTCTTC. This sequence encodes CASSSRVFSYNEQFF.

This clonotype was detected only a few times. The gene calls are TRBV3-1 and TRBJ2-3; weak D call: TRBD2 (5 bases). Germline assignment: CDR1 LGHDT and CDR2 YNNKEL (reference sequence). Deletions cut 6 bases from V and 0 bases from J, with 13 bases between. This CDR3 contains 15 residues. The CDR3 here is CASRDSSGSTDTQYF. The DNA for the CDR3 is TGTGCCAGCAGGGATTCTTCGGGGAGCACAGATACGCAGTATTTT.

The table lists this clonotype with many counts. CDR3 nucleotide sequence: TGTGCCAGCAGCCAAGGTCGCCATGGACTCCATCTACAGGGGGCTGGGGCCAACGTCCTGACTTTC. Amino acid sequence: CASSQGRHGLHLQGAGANVLTF. The J gene is TRBJ2-6, the V gene TRBV3-1; 8 bases match TRBD1. Germline-derived CDR1 and CDR2 are LGHDT and YNNKEL (reference sequence). The CDR3 covers 22 residues. Germline trimming cut 1 base from V and 2 bases from J; bases unmatched to any gene: 19.

In its sample, this clonotype was seen a few times. The chain combines TRBV25-1 with TRBJ2-2; 16 nucleotides agree with TRBD2. The ends lost 11 bases at V and 5 bases at J; junction bases unmatched: 17. Germline loops: CDR1 MGHDK, CDR2 SYGVNS. CDR3 length: 19 amino acids. CDR3 sequence (DNA): TGTGCCGGGAATTATGGGGGACTAGCGGGAGGGCGGTTGACCGGGGAGCTGTTTTTT. This sequence encodes CAGNYGGLAGGRLTGELFF.

This clonotype has a count of ten or more. The V and J genes are TRBV6-1 and TRBJ2-1; possibly TRBD2 for D (6 bases). Germline CDR1 reads MNHNS; CDR2 reads SASEGT. The CDR3 has 13 amino acids. V lost 8 bases and J 10 bases, leaving 18 bases between the germline ends. CDR3 loop: CASGEDLAGEQFF. CDR3 DNA: TGTGCCAGCGGGGAGGACTTAGCAGGCGAGCAGTTCTTC.

The chain employs TRBV20-1 and TRBJ2-1; TRBD2 agrees at 10 bases. V shed 5 bases, J shed 8 bases, and the junction held 9 bases outside the gene matches. Germline values: CDR1 DFQATT, CDR2 SNEGSKA (reference sequence). CDR3 length: 14 residues. The CDR3 protein is CSADEREGSYEQFF. In DNA, the CDR3 is TGCAGTGCTGACGAGCGGGAGGGCTCGTATGAGCAGTTCTTC.

This clonotype occurred many times. V is TRBV7-9 and J is TRBJ2-4, with TRBD1 matching 8 bases. The junction had 3 bases not matched to a gene; V was cut back by 5 bases and J by 3 bases. Germline CDR1 is SEHNR and CDR2 is FQNEAQ (reference sequence). The CDR3 is made up of 14 amino acids. The CDR3 coding sequence is TGTGCCAGCAGCCCCACAGGGGGCAAAAACATTCAGTACTTC. It translates to CASSPTGGKNIQYF. Together with reference TRBV7-9 and TRBJ2-4, the CDR3 gives the full variable domain: DTGVSQNPRHKITKRGQNVTFRCDPISEHNRLYWYRQTLGQGPEFLTYFQNEAQLEKSRLLSDRFSAERPKGSFSTLEIQRTEQGDSAMYLCASSPTGGKNIQYFGAGTRLSVL.

This clonotype was counted many times. The chain couples TRBV12-3 or TRBV12-4 to TRBJ2-1; 8 positions agree with TRBD2. The CDR3 has 16 amino acids. V lost 0 bases and J lost 8; bases outside the gene matches: 9. The CDR3 sequence: CASSLAMTGGSDEQFF. The DNA of the CDR3 is TGTGCCAGCAGTTTAGCGATGACGGGAGGGTCCGATGAGCAGTTCTTC.

The V call is TRBV12-3 or TRBV12-4, the J call TRBJ2-7; perhaps TRBD1 as D (6 bases). The CDR3 spans 16 residues. The germline V and J ends were trimmed by 6 bases and 2 bases, with 20 bases remaining between them. The CDR3 bases are TGTGCCAGCAGCCTCGCTAGGGCAGGGGCGCCCTACGAGCAGTACTTC. It specifies CASSLARAGAPYEQYF.

The genes are TRBV4-2 and TRBJ2-2, with TRBD2 matching over 7 bases. CDR3 length: 18 amino acids. CDR1 is LGHNA and CDR2 is YNFKEQ in the germline V gene. V shed 0 bases and J 5 bases; nucleotides not matched to a gene: 12. CDR3 sequence reads: CASSQDRGGGLGTGELFF. The CDR3 region has the DNA TGTGCCAGCAGCCAAGATCGGGGCGGGGGATTAGGGACCGGGGAGCTGTTTTTT.

This clonotype appeared a few times. The rearrangement links TRBV20-1 to TRBJ1-1; no clear D. The V and J ends lost 7 bases and 0 bases respectively, with 6 bases between them. Germline V CDR1 and CDR2: DFQATT, SNEGSKA (reference sequence). The CDR3 spans 11 residues. The CDR3 DNA follows: TGCAGTGGGCAGATGAACACTGAAGCTTTCTTT. Protein: CSGQMNTEAFF.

This clonotype was seen many times. J is TRBJ1-4 and V is TRBV5-6; 9 nucleotides line up with TRBD1. CDR1 SGHDT and CDR2 YYEEEE come from the germline V gene. V lost 2 bases and J lost 8; bases outside the gene matches: 1. The CDR3 spans 13 residues. CDR3 loop: CASSLGTGEKLFF. In DNA form, the CDR3 reads TGTGCCAGCAGCTTAGGGACAGGGGAAAAACTGTTTTTT.

V is TRBV2 and J is TRBJ1-2, with unresolved D. Germline lookup yields CDR1 SNHLY and CDR2 FYNNEI. V lost 6 bases, J lost 4 bases, and 15 bases lay in between. The CDR3 is made up of 14 amino acids. The CDR3 loop reads CASSPTGIIYGYTF. The CDR3 DNA is TGTGCCAGCAGCCCCACCGGGATAATCTATGGCTACACCTTC. Full variable domain (remainder filled in from reference TRBV2 and TRBJ1-2): EPEVTQTPSHQVTQMGQEVILRCVPISNHLYFYWYRQILGQKVEFLVSFYNNEISEKSEIFDDQFSVERPDGSNFTLKIRSTKLEDSAMYFCASSPTGIIYGYTFGSGTRLTVV.

This clonotype was detected a few times. The gene calls are TRBV2 and TRBJ1-1, with D tentatively TRBD1 (6 bases). CDR3 length: 17 residues. Per the germline V gene, CDR1 is SNHLY and CDR2 is FYNNEI. V was pared by 5 bases and J by 4 bases, with 23 bases between. CDR3 sequence reads: CASSTSPGEGMSTEAFF. DNA for the CDR3: TGTGCCAGCAGTACGAGTCCAGGGGAGGGTATGAGCACTGAAGCTTTCTTT.

This clonotype came up a few times. CDR3 DNA: TGTGCCAGCAGCCGGGAGTTGAACACTGAAGCTTTCTTT. Translated, it gives CASSRELNTEAFF. The J gene is TRBJ1-1, the V gene TRBV13; no definite D call. The CDR3 has 13 amino acids. V lost 5 bases and J lost 0, with 7 bases in between. Per the germline V gene, CDR1 is PRHDT and CDR2 is FYEKMQ (reference sequence).

This clonotype has at least ten counts. The chain links TRBV29-1 to TRBJ2-7; D possibly corresponds to TRBD2 (5 bases). The germline CDR1 and CDR2 sequences are SQVTM and ANQGSEA. This CDR3 contains 14 residues. Trimming stripped 8 bases from V and 0 bases from J, with 17 bases between. CDR3 amino acids: CSTEGVGPSYEQYF. The CDR3 DNA sequence: TGCAGCACCGAGGGTGTAGGCCCCTCCTACGAGCAGTACTTC.

V usage is TRBV7-9 and J usage is TRBJ2-5, with 11 bases fitting TRBD2. V lost 11 bases and J lost 5; bases outside the gene matches: 7. Germline values: CDR1 SEHNR, CDR2 FQNEAQ (reference sequence). The CDR3 sequence is 13 residues long. The CDR3 sequence is CAGGLAVVETQYF. As DNA, the CDR3 is TGTGCCGGGGGACTAGCGGTCGTGGAGACCCAGTACTTC.

This clonotype has just a few counts. The chain recombines TRBV9 with TRBJ2-3; weak D call: TRBD2 (5 bases). CDR1 is SGDLS and CDR2 is YYNGEE in the germline V gene. Trimming pared 0 bases from V and 3 bases from J, leaving 11 bases between. The CDR3 loop spans 15 amino acids. In nucleotides, the CDR3 is TGTGCCAGCAGCGTAGCGGGGTCTGTAACAGATACGCAGTATTTT. This gives the protein CASSVAGSVTDTQYF.

The rearrangement links TRBV12-3 or TRBV12-4 to TRBJ2-7; 9 bases agree with TRBD2. The CDR3 extends over 15 amino acids. Trimming cost V 6 bases and J 5 bases; bases outside gene matches: 11. The CDR3 sequence is CASSHASGEKDEQYF. Written as DNA, the CDR3 is TGTGCCAGCAGCCATGCTAGCGGGGAAAAGGACGAGCAGTACTTC.